This T cell receptor beta chain originates from a study of blood T cells in healthy people across ages. This clonotype was found a few times. Its target is not known. Findings and limits, study-wide: Estimated diversity across one million T cells was deemed an underestimate.

Germline lookup yields CDR1 SGHRS and CDR2 YFSETQ. This CDR3 is 15 amino acids long. V was trimmed by 0 bases and J by 3 bases, leaving 11 bases between them. A second PCR, run for roughly 6 to 11 cycles, used a sample-barcoded 5' primer plus a J-beta primer mix. Every cDNA molecule bore a tag from a template-switch adaptor containing 12 random nucleotides. Via MiXCR, TCRdb re-called the 5' RACE reads, giving one row per CDR3 protein. Among approximately 670,000 distinct CDR3 sequences listed, about 43% were seen once. The TCR comes from an elderly man in good health. This chain joins TRBV5-1 and TRBJ2-3; tentative D call: TRBD2 (6 bases). The sample was blood. The CDR3 here is CASSLVPGATDTQYF. CDR3 DNA: TGCGCCAGCAGCTTGGTCCCGGGAGCAACAGATACGCAGTATTTT.